This is a list of T cell receptor beta chains from one sample in a study of Graves' ophthalmopathy and Graves' hyperthyroidism. TCRdb reprocessed the multiplex PCR reads via MiXCR and lists one record per CDR3 protein. This sample has approximately 640,000 distinct CDR3 sequences, with 35% to 50% found just once. Sequenced material: peripheral blood. These receptors all come from an adult man with Graves' ophthalmopathy. The CDR3 runs from the conserved cysteine through the conserved F or W. Fields, in order: V gene, D gene, clone size, J gene, CDR3 DNA, CDR3 protein. A D gene is named only where the DNA matches it firmly. Where a row states a size, it is once, few, many or the class of an expanded clone; other rows omit it.

TRBV19	NA	many	TRBJ2-7	TGTGCCAGTAGTATATCACACAGGGACTACGAGCAGTACTTC	CASSISHRDYEQYF
TRBV10-2	NA	NA	TRBJ2-1	TGCGCCAGCAGTGCTGGGTACAATGAGCAGTTCTTC	CASSAGYNEQFF
TRBV7-2	NA	many	TRBJ2-5	TGTGCCAGCAGCTCTCCACTGGGGGAGACCCAGTACTTC	CASSSPLGETQYF
TRBV10-3	NA	NA	TRBJ1-5	TGTGCCATCAGTGCTGGGATTGGTCAGCCCCAGCATTTT	CAISAGIGQPQHF
TRBV15	NA	many	TRBJ1-5	TGTGCCACCAGCAGAGATCCCCGGTCGCAGCCCCAGCATTTT	CATSRDPRSQPQHF
TRBV4-1	TRBD1	many	TRBJ1-1	TGCGCCAGCAGCGTCCCTCGTAGGTGGGACAGGCATTTGAACACTGAAGCTTTCTTT	CASSVPRRWDRHLNTEAFF
TRBV11-3	NA	once	TRBJ1-2	TGTGCCAGCAGCTTAGGCCCGCGCGCGGCCACTACAGGGAATGGCTACACCTTC	CASSLGPRAATTGNGYTF
TRBV12-3/TRBV12-4	NA	NA	TRBJ1-1	TGTGCCAGCCGAATAAACGGATTGGCCACTGAAGCTTTCTTT	CASRINGLATEAFF
TRBV20-1	NA	NA	TRBJ1-2	TGCAGTGCTAGTCCCAACTATGGCTACACCTTC	CSASPNYGYTF
TRBV10-3	NA	few	TRBJ1-1	TGTGCCAGCAGTTACTTACCGGCGAACACTGAAGCTTTCTTT	CASSYLPANTEAFF
TRBV24-1	TRBD1	many	TRBJ2-5	TGTGCCACCAGTGATTTGGGCCAGGGGGCCGCAGAGACCCAGTACTTC	CATSDLGQGAAETQYF
TRBV2	NA	many	TRBJ1-2	TGTGCCAGCAGTGAACGGCAGGTCTATGGCTACACCTTC	CASSERQVYGYTF
TRBV30	NA	few	TRBJ2-7	TGTGCCTGCCAGACGGACAACAGCTACGAGCAGTACTTC	CACQTDNSYEQYF
TRBV27	TRBD1	NA	TRBJ1-6	TGTGCCAGCAGTATCACAGGGGAATATGGATCACCCCTCCACTTT	CASSITGEYGSPLHF
TRBV29-1	NA	NA	TRBJ1-1	TGCAGCCGAGGGCCGGCAGCCGACACTGAAGCTTTCTTT	CSRGPAADTEAFF
TRBV10-3	TRBD1	NA	TRBJ1-2	TGTGCCATCAGTGAGTCGCGCAGGGGGCGAAACTATGGCTACACCTTC	CAISESRRGRNYGYTF
TRBV7-9	NA	many	TRBJ1-4	TGTGCCAGCAGTTATCAGGGCACAACTAATGAAAAACTGTTTTTT	CASSYQGTTNEKLFF
TRBV5-6	TRBD1	few	TRBJ2-5	TGTGCCAGCAGCTTGACCCCGACAGGGGGGGGAGAGACCCAGTACTTC	CASSLTPTGGGETQYF
TRBV12-3/TRBV12-4	NA	many	TRBJ1-4	TGTGCCAGCAGGCCGGGGACTAATGAAAAACTGTTTTTT	CASRPGTNEKLFF
TRBV27	NA	NA	TRBJ1-4	TGTGCCAGCAGTTTTGATGGGGAAAAACTATTTTTT	CASSFDGEKLFF
TRBV19	NA	many	TRBJ2-7	TGTGCCAGTAGTGGAAACATCGGGCTGTCCTACGAGCAGTACTTC	CASSGNIGLSYEQYF
TRBV10-2	NA	NA	TRBJ1-1	TGCGCCAGCCTAGGGGGGAACACTGAAGCTTTCTTT	CASLGGNTEAFF
TRBV25-1	TRBD1	NA	TRBJ2-2	TGTGCCAGCAGTTACAAGGGAACAGGGGTAAACGGGGAGCTGTTTTTT	CASSYKGTGVNGELFF
TRBV4-3	TRBD1	NA	TRBJ1-4	TGCGCCAGCAGCCAATATTTGGGACAGGCTAATGAAAAACTGTTTTTT	CASSQYLGQANEKLFF
TRBV12-3/TRBV12-4	NA	NA	TRBJ2-2	TGTGCCAGCAGATCAACGACTAGTGCCGGGGAGCTGTTTTTT	CASRSTTSAGELFF
TRBV6-1	TRBD1	few	TRBJ1-5	TGTGCCAGCAGTGATTGGAGAGACAGGGACAATCAGCCCCAGCATTTT	CASSDWRDRDNQPQHF
TRBV7-2	NA	NA	TRBJ2-5	TGTGCCAGCTCACCGCGGGACTCGGCGGGGACCCAGTACTTC	CASSPRDSAGTQYF
TRBV12-3/TRBV12-4	TRBD1	many	TRBJ2-7	TGTGCCAGCAGCCCACCCGGGACAGGCTCCTACGAGCAGTACTTC	CASSPPGTGSYEQYF
TRBV7-8	TRBD1	NA	TRBJ2-3	TGTGCCAGCAGCTCAGGAAGGACAGGGCCAGATACGCAGTATTTT	CASSSGRTGPDTQYF
TRBV6-1	NA	NA	TRBJ2-7	TGTGCCAGCTACGGGGGAAACGAAAACGAGCAGTACTTC	CASYGGNENEQYF
TRBV4-3	NA	few	TRBJ1-1	TGCGCCAGCAGCCAAGATAACTGGGGGGGCACTGAAGCTTTCTTT	CASSQDNWGGTEAFF
TRBV9	TRBD2	many	TRBJ2-1	TGTGCCAGCAGTCGGGGGGGATCCTACAATGAGCAGTTCTTC	CASSRGGSYNEQFF
TRBV10-3	TRBD2	NA	TRBJ2-5	TGTGCCATCAGTGCTCGGGGTCGGCGGGGGGGGGAAGAGACCCAGTACTTC	CAISARGRRGGEETQYF
TRBV2	NA	many	TRBJ1-1	TGTGCCAGCAGTGAAGGAGACGCTTTCTTT	CASSEGDAFF
TRBV7-9	NA	many	TRBJ1-1	TGTGCCAGCAGCTTTACTCAGGGTCAGAACACTGAAGCTTTCTTT	CASSFTQGQNTEAFF
TRBV7-3	TRBD1	many	TRBJ1-6	TGTGCCAGCAGCTCGGACAGGGACTCACCCCTCCACTTT	CASSSDRDSPLHF
TRBV29-1	TRBD2	many	TRBJ2-7	TGCAGCGTTGAACTAGCGGGGTGGTACGAGCAGTACTTC	CSVELAGWYEQYF
TRBV25-1	NA	many	TRBJ2-2	TGTGCCAGCAGTATGTCACAGCTGAACACCGGGGAGCTGTTTTTT	CASSMSQLNTGELFF
TRBV29-1	TRBD1	NA	TRBJ1-5	TGCAGCGCCGAAACAGGGGGTCAGCCCCAGCATTTT	CSAETGGQPQHF
TRBV3-1	NA	NA	TRBJ2-5	TGTGCCAGCAGCCCCCAGTATGGGGGAGGAGAGACCCAGTACTTC	CASSPQYGGGETQYF
TRBV20-1	TRBD1	NA	TRBJ1-4	TGCAGTGCCATTCCCTTCTCCGGGACAGGGAACGAAAAACTGTTTTTT	CSAIPFSGTGNEKLFF
TRBV19	NA	NA	TRBJ1-2	TGTGCCTGGAGTGTACTCGGGGGTGGCTACACCTTC	CAWSVLGGGYTF
TRBV5-1	NA	NA	TRBJ1-2	TGCGCCAGCAGCAAATCTAGCGGGAGGTCACCTGGCTACACCTTC	CASSKSSGRSPGYTF
TRBV9	NA	few	TRBJ2-2	TGTGCCAGCAGCGTAGCTAGGATCACCGGGGAGCTGTTTTTT	CASSVARITGELFF
TRBV25-1	TRBD2	NA	TRBJ2-7	TGTGCCAGCAGTTACTCGACCCTAGCGGGCAACTACGGGCAGTACTTC	CASSYSTLAGNYGQYF
TRBV19	NA	many	TRBJ1-1	TGTGCCAGTAGTAGAGACACCATGAACACTGAAGCTTTCTTT	CASSRDTMNTEAFF